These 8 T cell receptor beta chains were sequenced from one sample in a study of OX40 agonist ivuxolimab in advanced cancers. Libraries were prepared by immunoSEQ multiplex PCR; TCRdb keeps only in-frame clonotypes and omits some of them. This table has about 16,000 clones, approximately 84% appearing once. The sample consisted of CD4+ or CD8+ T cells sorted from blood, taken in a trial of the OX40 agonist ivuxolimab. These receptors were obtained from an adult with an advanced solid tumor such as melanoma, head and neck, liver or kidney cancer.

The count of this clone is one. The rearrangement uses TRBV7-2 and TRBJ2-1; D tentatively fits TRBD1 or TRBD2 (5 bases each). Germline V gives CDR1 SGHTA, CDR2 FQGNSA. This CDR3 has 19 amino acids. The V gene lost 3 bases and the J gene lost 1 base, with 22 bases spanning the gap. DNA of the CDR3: TGTGCCAGCAGCTTCCCCGTATGGGGGAACGAGCGGTCCTACAATGAGCAGTTCTTC. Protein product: CASSFPVWGNERSYNEQFF.

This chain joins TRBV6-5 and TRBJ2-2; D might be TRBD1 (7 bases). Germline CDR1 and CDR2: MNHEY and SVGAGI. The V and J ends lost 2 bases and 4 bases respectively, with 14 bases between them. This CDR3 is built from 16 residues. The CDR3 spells CASSYGGGGITGELFF. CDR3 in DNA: TGTGCCAGCAGTTACGGAGGAGGGGGCATCACCGGGGAGCTGTTTTTT.

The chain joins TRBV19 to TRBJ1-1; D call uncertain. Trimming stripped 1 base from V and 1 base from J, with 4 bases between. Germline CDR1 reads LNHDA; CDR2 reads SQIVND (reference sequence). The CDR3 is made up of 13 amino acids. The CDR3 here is CASSIGGNTEAFF. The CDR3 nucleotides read TGTGCCAGTAGTATAGGAGGGAACACTGAAGCTTTCTTT.

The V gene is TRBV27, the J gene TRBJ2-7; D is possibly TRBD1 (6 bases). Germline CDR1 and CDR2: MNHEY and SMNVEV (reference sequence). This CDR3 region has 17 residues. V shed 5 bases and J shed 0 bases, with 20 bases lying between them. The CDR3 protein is CASSIRVGGQSSYEQYF. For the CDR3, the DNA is TGTGCCAGCAGTATAAGGGTTGGGGGACAAAGCTCCTACGAGCAGTACTTC.

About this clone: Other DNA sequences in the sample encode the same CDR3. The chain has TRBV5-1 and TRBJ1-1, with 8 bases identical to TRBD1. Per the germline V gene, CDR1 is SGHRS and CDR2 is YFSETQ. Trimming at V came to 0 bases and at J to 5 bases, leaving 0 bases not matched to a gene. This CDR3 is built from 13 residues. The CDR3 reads CASSLDRGTEAFF. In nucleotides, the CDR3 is TGCGCCAGCAGCTTGGACAGGGGGACTGAAGCTTTCTTT.

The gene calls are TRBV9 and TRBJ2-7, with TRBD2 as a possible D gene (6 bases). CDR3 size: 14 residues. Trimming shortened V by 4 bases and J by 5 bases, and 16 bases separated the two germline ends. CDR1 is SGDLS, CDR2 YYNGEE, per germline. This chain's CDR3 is CASSPVLREDEQYF. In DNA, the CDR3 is TGTGCCAGCAGCCCCGTTTTGAGGGAGGACGAGCAGTACTTC. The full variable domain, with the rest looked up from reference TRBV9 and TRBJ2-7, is DSGVTQTPKHLITATGQRVTLRCSPRSGDLSVYWYQQSLDQGLQFLIQYYNGEERAKGNILERFSAQQFPDLHSELNLSSLELGDSALYFCASSPVLREDEQYFGPGTRLTVT.

The CDR3 nucleotides are TGCGCCAGCAGCCAAGGAGCGGGGGGTGCAGATACGCAGTATTTT. Its translation is CASSQGAGGADTQYF. The chain carries TRBV4-3 and TRBJ2-3; the match to TRBD2 covers 9 bases. Germline CDR1 is LGHNA and CDR2 is YSLEER. The V segment lost 1 base and the J segment 4 bases; nucleotides outside the gene matches: 3. The CDR3 sequence is 15 residues long.

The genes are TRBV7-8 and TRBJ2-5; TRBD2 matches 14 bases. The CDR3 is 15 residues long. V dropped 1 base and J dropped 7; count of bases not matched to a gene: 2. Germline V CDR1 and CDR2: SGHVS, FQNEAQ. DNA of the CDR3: TGTGCCAGCAGCTTAGGAGGACTAGCGGGGGGGACCCAGTACTTC. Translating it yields CASSLGGLAGGTQYF.